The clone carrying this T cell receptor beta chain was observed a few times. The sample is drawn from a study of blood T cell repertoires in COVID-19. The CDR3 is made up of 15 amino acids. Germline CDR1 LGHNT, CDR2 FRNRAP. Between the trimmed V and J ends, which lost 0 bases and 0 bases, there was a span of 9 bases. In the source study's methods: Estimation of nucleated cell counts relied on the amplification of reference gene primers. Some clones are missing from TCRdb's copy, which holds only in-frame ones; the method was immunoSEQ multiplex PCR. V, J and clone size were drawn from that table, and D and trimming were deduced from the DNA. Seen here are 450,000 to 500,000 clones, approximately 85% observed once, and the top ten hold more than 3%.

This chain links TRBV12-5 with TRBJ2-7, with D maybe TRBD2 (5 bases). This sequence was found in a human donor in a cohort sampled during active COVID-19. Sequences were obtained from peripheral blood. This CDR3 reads CASGLVLGSSYEQYF. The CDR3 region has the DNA TGTGCTAGTGGTTTGGTACTTGGGAGCTCCTACGAGCAGTACTTC.